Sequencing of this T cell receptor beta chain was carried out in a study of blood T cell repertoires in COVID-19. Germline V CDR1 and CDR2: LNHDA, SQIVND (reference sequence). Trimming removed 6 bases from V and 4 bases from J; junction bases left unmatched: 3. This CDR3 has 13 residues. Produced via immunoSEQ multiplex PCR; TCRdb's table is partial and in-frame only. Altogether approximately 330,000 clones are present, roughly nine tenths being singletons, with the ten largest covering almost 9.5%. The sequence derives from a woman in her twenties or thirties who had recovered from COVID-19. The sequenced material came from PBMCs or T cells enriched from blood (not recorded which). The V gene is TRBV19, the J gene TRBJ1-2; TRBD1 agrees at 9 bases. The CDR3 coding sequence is TGTGCCAGTAGACAGGGGGCAAGCTATGGCTACACCTTC. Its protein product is CASRQGASYGYTF.